The next 8 T cell receptor beta chains were all read from a single sample in a study of blood T cell repertoires in COVID-19. This table comes from immunoSEQ multiplex PCR, and its TCRdb copy is limited to in-frame clones, with some not included. The table records approximately 76,000 clones, roughly 89% of them present only once. The sample comprised peripheral blood. The receptor source for this set is a man younger than 45 with acute or convalescent COVID-19.

In this sample, this clone turned up once. CDR3 nucleotide sequence: TGTGCCAGCAGCGTAGCTATGAGACAGGGTAACTACGAGCAGTACTTC. It yields the protein CASSVAMRQGNYEQYF. The rearrangement links TRBV9 to TRBJ2-7, with 7 bases identical to TRBD1. Germline-derived CDR1 and CDR2 are SGDLS and YYNGEE. The CDR3 consists of 16 residues. J lost 3 bases, V lost 0 bases, and 9 bases had no gene match.

This clone was seen only a few times. The chain links TRBV28 to TRBJ2-7; TRBD1 might be the D (6 bases). CDR3 length equals 14 residues. The germline V gene has CDR1 MDHEN and CDR2 SYDVKM. V was cut by 7 bases and J by 0 bases, with 13 bases left in between. The CDR3 DNA is TGTGCCAGCACCGTCAGGGGAAGCTCCTACGAGCAGTACTTC. Amino acid sequence: CASTVRGSSYEQYF.

This clone has more than one count but fewer than ten. The rearrangement links TRBV27 to TRBJ2-7, with TRBD1 matching 9 bases. This CDR3 spans 15 amino acids. J lost 3 bases, V lost 2 bases, and 5 bases had no gene match. Per the germline V gene, CDR1 is MNHEY and CDR2 is SMNVEV (reference sequence). The CDR3 spells CASSLQGQGFYEQYF. The DNA for the CDR3 is TGTGCCAGCAGTTTACAGGGACAGGGATTCTACGAGCAGTACTTC.

This clone has just one count. This CDR3 reads CASSSSLVGLGETQYF. The CDR3 nucleotides are TGTGCCAGTAGTTCTTCATTGGTGGGACTCGGAGAGACCCAGTACTTC. V and J are TRBV19 and TRBJ2-5; D is possibly TRBD2 (6 bases). Germline values: CDR1 LNHDA, CDR2 SQIVND (reference sequence). Trimming removed 5 bases from V and 4 bases from J, with 20 bases in between. This CDR3 comprises 16 residues. The full variable domain, rest sourced from reference TRBV19 and TRBJ2-5, is DGGITQSPKYLFRKEGQNVTLSCEQNLNHDAMYWYRQDPGQGLRLIYYSQIVNDFQKGDIAEGYSVSREKKESFPLTVTSAQKNPTAFYLCASSSSLVGLGETQYFGPGTRLLVL.

This clone was seen just once. The chain has TRBV6-5 and TRBJ1-2, with D possibly being TRBD1 (5 bases). The CDR3 has 14 amino acids. The ends were cut back, 5 bases at V and 1 base at J, with 11 bases in the middle. Germline loops: CDR1 MNHEY, CDR2 SVGAGI. The CDR3 protein is CASSPRESNYGYTF. The CDR3 DNA follows: TGTGCCAGCAGTCCCAGGGAAAGTAACTATGGCTACACCTTC.

V and J are TRBV7-2 and TRBJ2-2; 8 nucleotides agree with TRBD2. The junction had 15 bases not matched to a gene; V was cut back by 3 bases and J by 6 bases. Germline V CDR1 and CDR2: SGHTA, FQGNSA. The CDR3 consists of 18 residues. As DNA, the CDR3 is TGTGCCAGCAGCTTGATGCTAGCGGGCGAGCGTGGTTCCGGGGAGCTGTTTTTT. Encoded protein: CASSLMLAGERGSGELFF.

The chain uses TRBV25-1 and TRBJ2-1; weak D call: TRBD2 (5 bases). Germline lookup yields CDR1 MGHDK and CDR2 SYGVNS. The ends were cut back, 4 bases at V and 9 bases at J, with 10 bases in the middle. This CDR3 region has 12 residues. The DNA for the CDR3 is TGTGCCAGCAGTGGAGGGAGCGGTGAGCAGTTCTTC. It translates to CASSGGSGEQFF.

The chain is built from TRBV10-2 and TRBJ1-6, with D uncertain. The CDR3 is 15 amino acids. Looked up from germline, CDR1 is WSHSY and CDR2 is SAAADI. The V end lost 4 bases, the J end lost 7 bases, and 14 bases lay between the germline ends. The CDR3 DNA sequence: TGCGCCAGCAGTGTCGTCAGGCGACCGAATTCACCCCTCCACTTT. The encoded protein is CASSVVRRPNSPLHF.